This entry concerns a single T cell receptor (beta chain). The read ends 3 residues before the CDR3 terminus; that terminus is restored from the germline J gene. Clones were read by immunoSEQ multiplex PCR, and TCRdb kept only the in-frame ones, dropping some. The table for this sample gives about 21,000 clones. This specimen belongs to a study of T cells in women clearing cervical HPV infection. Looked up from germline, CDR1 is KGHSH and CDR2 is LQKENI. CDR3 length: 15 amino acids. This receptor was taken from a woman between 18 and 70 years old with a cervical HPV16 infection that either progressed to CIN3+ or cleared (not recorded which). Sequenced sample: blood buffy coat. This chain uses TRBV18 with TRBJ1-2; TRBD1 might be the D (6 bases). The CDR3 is CASSPQQGSTYDYTF. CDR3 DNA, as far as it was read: TGTGCCAGCTCACCACAGCAGGGGAGTACCTACGAC.